This TCR beta chain was observed in a study of sequential checkpoint blockade in melanoma. Stated treatment: randomized to nivolumab then ipilimumab (arm A) or the reverse (arm B). This clone has only one observation. Germline-derived CDR1 and CDR2 are SNHLY and FYNNEI. V lost 3 bases and J lost 5, with 8 bases in between. The CDR3 consists of 13 residues. Only in-frame clones appear in the TCRdb table, and some are missing; sequencing was by immunoSEQ multiplex PCR. The sample contains roughly 20,000 clones, roughly four fifths of which appear only once. The sequencing here drew on CD8+ T cells sorted from blood (inferred from file names), taken from a patient given nivolumab and ipilimumab in sequence. The receptor was isolated from a human donor with melanoma. This chain links TRBV2 with TRBJ2-4; perhaps TRBD2 as D (5 bases). DNA of the CDR3: TGTGCCAGCAGTGACTGGGGAGAAAACATTCAGTACTTC. It is translated as CASSDWGENIQYF.